The 22 T cell receptor beta chains below come from one sample, sequenced in a study of T cell repertoires in cytomegalovirus infection. TCRdb redid the calling of the reads with MiXCR, one entry per CDR3 protein. The sample records about 140,000 distinct CDR3 sequences, about 6.3% being singletons. Material: PBMCs. The receptors originated from a human donor in good health (CMV status not recorded). Some clones in this sample may be carry-over from other donors' samples.

The V and J genes are TRBV4-1 and TRBJ1-2; D is perhaps TRBD1 (6 bases). CDR3 size: 15 residues. Trimming cost V 0 bases and J 2 bases, with 10 bases left between them. CDR1 and CDR2 (germline): MGHRA, YSYEKL. The CDR3 here is CASSQDTGRNYGYTF. In DNA, the CDR3 is TGCGCCAGCAGCCAAGACACAGGGAGAAACTATGGCTACACCTTC.

This clonotype has a count of ten or more. The gene calls are TRBV7-2 and TRBJ1-5; unclear D gene. CDR1 SGHTA and CDR2 FQGNSA come from the germline V gene. Trimming left V 4 bases short and J 0 bases short, with 7 bases between. The CDR3 spans 14 residues. The CDR3 protein is CASSWKGSNQPQHF. The CDR3 nucleotides are TGTGCCAGCAGCTGGAAGGGTAGCAATCAGCCCCAGCATTTT.

There are many counts of this clonotype. The V and J genes are TRBV12-3 or TRBV12-4 and TRBJ1-4, with 7 bases matching TRBD1. The ends lost 3 bases at V and 15 bases at J; junction bases unmatched: 4. The CDR3 spans 11 residues. CDR3 nucleotide sequence: TGTGCCAGCAGTTTCGGGGACAGAATGTTTTTT. It specifies CASSFGDRMFF.

The table lists this clonotype with many counts. The chain links TRBV7-8 to TRBJ1-1; D may be TRBD1 (6 bases). This CDR3 comprises 16 residues. CDR1 is SGHVS and CDR2 is FQNEAQ in the germline V gene. The V and J ends lost 3 bases and 3 bases respectively, with 17 bases between them. The CDR3 spells CASSLLQGQRDTEAFF. Written as DNA, the CDR3 is TGTGCCAGCAGCTTGCTTCAAGGACAGAGGGACACTGAAGCTTTCTTT.

The chain employs TRBV28 and TRBJ2-4, with D tentatively TRBD2 (8 bases). The V and J ends lost 7 bases and 7 bases respectively, with 20 bases between them. The CDR3 is 15 amino acids. Germline CDR1 MDHEN, CDR2 SYDVKM. CDR3 in DNA: TGTGCCAGCAAAAAGGCGGGGGGACAGCCTAACATTCAGTACTTC. Translated, it gives CASKKAGGQPNIQYF.

The sample holds many counts of this clonotype. This CDR3 reads CASSPQGGVGQPQHF. The CDR3 bases are TGTGCCAGCAGCCCGCAGGGGGGCGTAGGTCAGCCCCAGCATTTT. This chain joins TRBV7-2 and TRBJ1-5; TRBD1 agrees at 7 bases. CDR3 length: 15 residues. Germline V CDR1 and CDR2: SGHTA, FQGNSA. The junction had 10 bases not matched to a gene; V was cut back by 5 bases and J by 6 bases.

The rearrangement joins TRBV29-1 to TRBJ2-7; D remains unclear. Germline CDR1 reads SQVTM; CDR2 reads ANQGSEA. The CDR3 covers 14 residues. The V and J ends lost 4 bases and 2 bases respectively, with 15 bases between them. The CDR3, as DNA: TGCAGCGTTGCCTATCGGGCAGGCGCCTACGAGCAGTACTTC. Protein product: CSVAYRAGAYEQYF.

Concerning this clonotype itself: A much larger clone lies one base from this, so it may be a read error. The chain is built from TRBV6-2 or TRBV6-3 and TRBJ2-1, with a weak D call TRBD2 (5 bases). Germline values: CDR1 MNHEY, CDR2 SVGEGT. CDR3 size: 13 residues. The ends were cut back, 7 bases at V and 4 bases at J, with 11 bases in the middle. The CDR3 coding sequence is TGTGCCAGCAATGTGGGGAGATACAATGAGCAGTTCTTC. The encoded protein is CASNVGRYNEQFF.

This clonotype was seen only a few times. V gene TRBV20-1 combines with J gene TRBJ2-1; D might be TRBD2 (7 bases). Trimming took off 4 bases at V and 4 bases at J, with 8 bases between the two ends. Germline CDR1 DFQATT, CDR2 SNEGSKA (reference sequence). CDR3 length equals 12 residues. In nucleotides, the CDR3 is TGCAGTGCTAAGGGGGGGTACAATGAGCAGTTCTTC. Its protein product is CSAKGGYNEQFF.

This clonotype occurred many times. The chain links TRBV7-2 to TRBJ2-1, with D possibly matching TRBD2 (9 bases). V was trimmed by 7 bases and J by 4 bases, leaving 20 bases between them. The CDR3 sequence is 16 residues long. Looked up from germline, CDR1 is SGHTA and CDR2 is FQGNSA. CDR3 sequence: CASTTGGRGGYNEQFF. CDR3 bases: TGTGCCAGCACCACAGGGGGGCGGGGGGGATACAATGAGCAGTTCTTC.

This clonotype has a handful of counts. This rearrangement joins TRBV11-3 to TRBJ2-2; perhaps D is TRBD1 or TRBD2 (5 bases each). Germline V gene sequence: CDR1 SGHNT, CDR2 YENEEA. V lost 2 bases and J 2 bases, leaving 12 bases between the germline ends. The CDR3 has 16 residues. CDR3 DNA: TGTGCCAGCAGCTTACGTGCAGGGAGAAACACCGGGGAGCTGTTTTTT. Residues: CASSLRAGRNTGELFF.

This clonotype was seen ten or more times. The V call is TRBV29-1, the J call TRBJ2-5, with 9 bases identical to TRBD2. The CDR3 is 13 residues long. The V gene's germline CDR1 is SQVTM and CDR2 ANQGSEA. V was pared by 6 bases and J by 1 base, with 3 bases of the junction left unmatched. The CDR3 region is CSVGRGGQETQYF. Here the CDR3 DNA reads TGCAGCGTCGGGCGGGGGGGCCAAGAGACCCAGTACTTC.

This clonotype was observed at least ten times. The junction departs from germline at one end; a sequencing error may be responsible. This chain joins TRBV7-7 and TRBJ2-5, with D perhaps assigned TRBD1 or TRBD2 (6 bases each). This CDR3 is built from 15 residues. The germline gives CDR1 SSHAT, CDR2 FNYEAQ (reference sequence). CDR3 coding DNA: TGTGCTAGCAGCTTAGGGGGGACATCCCAAGAGACCCAGTACTTC. It yields the protein CASSLGGTSQETQYF.

CDR3 protein: CASSGDRVDYGYTF. The CDR3 DNA sequence: TGTGCCAGCTCTGGGGACAGGGTAGACTATGGCTACACCTTC. The V call is TRBV12-3 or TRBV12-4, the J call TRBJ1-2, with 9 positions matching TRBD1. The CDR3 loop spans 14 amino acids. With V trimmed by 8 bases and J by 3 bases, 7 bases remained unmatched.

At least ten counts were recorded for this clonotype. The genes are TRBV7-2 and TRBJ2-3; the match to TRBD1 covers 7 bases. The V and J ends lost 1 base and 0 bases, in that order; junction bases with no gene match: 4. Germline lookup yields CDR1 SGHTA and CDR2 FQGNSA. The CDR3 has 16 amino acids. The CDR3 coding sequence is TGTGCCAGCAGCTTAGAGACAGGGCCGAGCACAGATACGCAGTATTTT. Translation: CASSLETGPSTDTQYF.

This sequence joins TRBV2 and TRBJ1-2, with unresolved D. Germline CDR1 is SNHLY and CDR2 is FYNNEI. The germline V and J ends were trimmed by 8 bases and 3 bases, with 19 bases remaining between them. This CDR3 has 15 residues. For the CDR3, the DNA is TGTGCCAGCTTTGAGTGGGGTTTTGGATACTATGGCTACACCTTC. As protein: CASFEWGFGYYGYTF.

This clonotype was counted between two and nine times. The chain recombines TRBV5-4 with TRBJ2-1, with 7 bases lining up with TRBD2. With 1 base clipped from V and 6 bases from J, the junction kept 4 bases outside the gene matches. This CDR3 has 14 amino acids. CDR1 and CDR2 from the germline V gene are SGHNT and YYREEE (reference sequence). The DNA of the CDR3 is TGTGCCAGCAGCTTGCCGGGGGAGGGCAATGAGCAGTTCTTC. Translated: CASSLPGEGNEQFF. The full variable domain, rest sourced from reference TRBV5-4 and TRBJ2-1, is ETGVTQSPTHLIKTRGQQVTLRCSSQSGHNTVSWYQQALGQGPQFIFQYYREEENGRGNFPPRFSGLQFPNYSSELNVNALELDDSALYLCASSLPGEGNEQFFGPGTRLTVL.

V gene TRBV6-6 combines with J gene TRBJ2-6, with D uncertain. This CDR3 comprises 17 residues. Trimming cost V 2 bases and J 4 bases, with 15 bases left between them. The V gene's germline CDR1 is MNHNY and CDR2 SVGAGI (reference sequence). Here the CDR3 DNA reads TGTGCCAGCAGTTACCCCGTTTCTGGGCCCGGGGCCAACGTCCTGACTTTC. Its protein is CASSYPVSGPGANVLTF.

In its sample, this clonotype was seen a few times. The V call is TRBV29-1, the J call TRBJ2-5, with D perhaps TRBD1 (6 bases). CDR1 is SQVTM and CDR2 is ANQGSEA in the germline V gene. V was pared by 4 bases and J by 2 bases, with 8 bases between. The CDR3 contains 12 residues. DNA of the CDR3: TGCAGCGTTGGAGGACAGCAAGAGACCCAGTACTTC. Amino acids: CSVGGQQETQYF.

This clonotype was recorded many times. The chain combines TRBV7-2 with TRBJ1-2; unclear D gene. The germline V and J ends were trimmed by 0 bases and 0 bases, with 2 bases remaining between them. This CDR3 comprises 13 residues. CDR1 SGHTA and CDR2 FQGNSA come from the germline V gene. The CDR3 DNA reads as TGTGCCAGCAGCTTAGCAGCTAACTATGGCTACACCTTC. Its protein product is CASSLAANYGYTF.

This clonotype was counted ten times or more. The CDR3 loop reads CASKRTGVASTDTQYF. The CDR3 region has the DNA TGTGCCAGCAAGCGCACCGGGGTAGCATCTACAGATACGCAGTATTTT. The rearrangement uses TRBV6-2 or TRBV6-3 and TRBJ2-3, with a weak D call TRBD2 (5 bases). Trimming stripped 7 bases from V and 3 bases from J, with 20 bases between. The CDR3 runs to 16 residues. Per the germline V gene, CDR1 is MNHEY and CDR2 is SVGEGT.

The chain couples TRBV3-1 to TRBJ2-5; 8 bases align to TRBD2. The CDR3 runs to 16 residues. Germline V gives CDR1 LGHDT, CDR2 YNNKEL (reference sequence). J lost 7 bases, V lost 1 base, and 11 bases had no gene match. The CDR3 DNA sequence: TGTGCCAGCAGCCAAGCTTCCGGGGGGGGGGCTGGGACCCAGTACTTC. The encoded protein is CASSQASGGGAGTQYF.